These 20 T cell receptor beta chains came from one sample sequenced in a study of lymphopenia after photon versus proton radiotherapy. Libraries were prepared by immunoSEQ multiplex PCR; TCRdb keeps only in-frame clonotypes and omits some of them. The repertoire holds nearly 7,500 clones, with 85% to 95% as singletons. Sequencing used peripheral blood, obtained from a patient treated with photon-based radiotherapy. The source is a woman between 50 and 59 years old with cholangiocarcinoma.

The V call is TRBV9, the J call TRBJ2-1, with TRBD1 as a possible D gene (5 bases). V was trimmed by 0 bases and J by 7 bases, leaving 8 bases between them. CDR1 is SGDLS and CDR2 is YYNGEE in the germline V gene. The CDR3 is made up of 13 amino acids. The CDR3 nucleotides read TGTGCCAGCAGCGTAGCAGGGTCGAATGAGCAGTTCTTC. Protein: CASSVAGSNEQFF.

The V gene is TRBV7-2, the J gene TRBJ1-1; D uncertain. Germline CDR1 is SGHTA and CDR2 is FQGNSA. This CDR3 contains 14 residues. V shed 4 bases and J shed 2 bases, with 11 bases lying between them. The CDR3: CASSSFGYNTEAFF. The CDR3 DNA sequence: TGTGCCAGCAGCTCCTTTGGATACAACACTGAAGCTTTCTTT.

The J gene is TRBJ2-2, the V gene TRBV4-1; a possible D gene is TRBD1 (8 bases). This CDR3 spans 17 amino acids. Trimming took off 2 bases at V and 6 bases at J, with 19 bases between the two ends. Per the germline V gene, CDR1 is MGHRA and CDR2 is YSYEKL. CDR3 in amino acids: CASSQLPLQGGAGELFF. DNA for the CDR3: TGCGCCAGCAGCCAACTCCCACTACAGGGGGGGGCCGGGGAGCTGTTTTTT.

This chain joins TRBV7-9 and TRBJ2-3; maybe TRBD1 (5 bases). Trimming left V 0 bases short and J 2 bases short, with 12 bases between. This CDR3 spans 16 amino acids. Germline V lookup: CDR1 SEHNR, CDR2 FQNEAQ (reference sequence). CDR3 bases: TGTGCCAGCAGCTTAGCGGGGCAGCCTAACACAGATACGCAGTATTTT. Translation gives CASSLAGQPNTDTQYF.

The chain's CDR3 is CASSPRLGNHEQYF. DNA for the CDR3: TGCGCCAGCAGCCCTAGACTAGGGAACCACGAGCAGTACTTC. This chain links TRBV4-1 with TRBJ2-7, with a possible D match to TRBD2 (6 bases). V lost 4 bases and J 5 bases, leaving 15 bases between the germline ends. Per germline, CDR1 MGHRA and CDR2 YSYEKL. There are 14 residues in the CDR3.

V usage is TRBV11-2 and J usage is TRBJ1-1; possibly TRBD1 for D (5 bases). This CDR3 has 14 residues. Germline-derived CDR1 and CDR2 are SGHAT and FQNNGV. Trimming pared 4 bases from V and 3 bases from J, leaving 12 bases between. This CDR3 is CASSWGRGYTEAFF. CDR3 DNA sequence: TGTGCCAGCAGCTGGGGCCGGGGGTACACTGAAGCTTTCTTT.

The chain recombines TRBV7-9 with TRBJ1-5; no firm D call. This CDR3 has 14 amino acids. V was pared by 1 base and J by 6 bases, with 10 bases between. The germline gives CDR1 SEHNR, CDR2 FQNEAQ (reference sequence). In DNA, the CDR3 is TGTGCCAGCAGCTTAGGCGGAGGAGGTCAGCCCCAGCATTTT. Protein sequence: CASSLGGGGQPQHF. Combining the CDR3 with reference TRBV7-9 and TRBJ1-5 gives the whole variable domain DTGVSQNPRHKITKRGQNVTFRCDPISEHNRLYWYRQTLGQGPEFLTYFQNEAQLEKSRLLSDRFSAERPKGSFSTLEIQRTEQGDSAMYLCASSLGGGGQPQHFGDGTRLSIL.

The chain recombines TRBV4-1 with TRBJ2-2, with a weak D call TRBD1 (6 bases). Germline loops: CDR1 MGHRA, CDR2 YSYEKL. Trimming took 0 bases from V and 4 from J, leaving 12 bases between them. The CDR3 length is 16 residues. This CDR3 is CASSQDTQGRTGELFF. The CDR3 DNA reads TGCGCCAGCAGCCAAGATACCCAGGGGCGCACCGGGGAGCTGTTTTTT.

V and J are TRBV30 and TRBJ1-2; no firm D call. V shed 0 bases and J shed 1 base, with 6 bases lying between them. From germline, CDR1 is GTSNPN and CDR2 SVGIG (reference sequence). The CDR3 has 13 residues. In DNA form, the CDR3 reads TGTGCCTGGAGTGTTTTTGGTAACTATGGCTACACCTTC. Translating gives CAWSVFGNYGYTF.

This clone was counted once. This chain links TRBV7-2 with TRBJ2-5; either TRBD1 or TRBD2 may fit D (5 bases each). Per germline, CDR1 SGHTA and CDR2 FQGNSA. There are 13 residues in the CDR3. V was cut by 5 bases and J by 4 bases, with 11 bases left in between. The CDR3 protein is CASSQGRLETQYF. The CDR3 DNA reads TGTGCCAGCAGCCAGGGACGGCTAGAGACCCAGTACTTC.

V and J are TRBV5-4 and TRBJ1-1; no clear D. The germline V and J ends were trimmed by 0 bases and 6 bases, with 15 bases remaining between them. Germline V gene data show CDR1 as SGHNT and CDR2 as YYREEE (reference sequence). The CDR3 runs to 15 residues. CDR3 region: CASSLDVGYKAEAFF. The CDR3 nucleotides read TGTGCCAGCAGCTTGGACGTAGGGTATAAGGCTGAAGCTTTCTTT.

The chain recombines TRBV11-2 with TRBJ1-2; D perhaps matches TRBD1 (5 bases). CDR1 is SGHAT, CDR2 FQNNGV, per germline. The CDR3 totals 15 residues. V was pared by 1 base and J by 5 bases, with 14 bases between. DNA of the CDR3: TGTGCCAGCAGCTTAGTGGGGTTCTGGGGGTATGGCTACACCTTC. Encoded protein: CASSLVGFWGYGYTF.

V usage is TRBV10-3 and J usage is TRBJ1-5; no clear D. The ends were cut back, 4 bases at V and 3 bases at J, with 7 bases in the middle. CDR3 length equals 13 residues. Germline V gene sequence: CDR1 ENHRY, CDR2 SYGVKD. CDR3 nucleotides: TGTGCCATCAGTGTACAGCCCAATCAGCCCCAGCATTTT. Residues: CAISVQPNQPQHF.

CDR3 bases: TGCGCCAGCAGTGAGTCGGCCGGGGGGGGCAGGGATGAGCAGTTCTTC. This sequence encodes CASSESAGGGRDEQFF. The chain uses TRBV10-2 and TRBJ2-1, with TRBD2 matching over 8 bases. V lost 0 bases and J lost 8; bases outside the gene matches: 9. The germline V gene has CDR1 WSHSY and CDR2 SAAADI. This CDR3 has 16 amino acids.

The V and J genes are TRBV5-1 and TRBJ1-6; possible D gene TRBD1, 6 bases. This CDR3 has 15 amino acids. The V end lost 6 bases, the J end lost 10 bases, and 20 bases lay between the germline ends. Germline V CDR1 and CDR2: SGHRS, YFSETQ. CDR3 DNA: TGCGCCAGCACTTTGAGGCCAGGGGAGAGCTCACCCCTCCACTTT. Its translation is CASTLRPGESSPLHF.

In this sample, this clone turned up once. The gene calls are TRBV18 and TRBJ1-2, with 8 nucleotides matching TRBD1. V lost 1 base, J lost 7 bases, and 8 bases stayed unmatched. CDR3 length equals 15 residues. Looked up from germline, CDR1 is KGHSH and CDR2 is LQKENI. The CDR3, as DNA: TGTGCCAGCTCACCACAGGACGTAACAGGGGGTGGCTACACCTTC. Translated, it gives CASSPQDVTGGGYTF.

This clone was detected once. The rearrangement links TRBV5-4 to TRBJ2-7, with D unclear. Germline CDR1 SGHNT, CDR2 YYREEE (reference sequence). This CDR3 is 13 amino acids long. Trimming shortened V by 2 bases and J by 1 base, and 7 bases separated the two germline ends. The CDR3 spells CASSFDGSYEQYF. CDR3 nucleotide sequence: TGTGCCAGCAGCTTTGATGGGTCCTACGAGCAGTACTTC.

J is TRBJ1-4 and V is TRBV5-4; D might be TRBD1 (6 bases). Trimming cost V 4 bases and J 8 bases, with 15 bases left between them. Germline assignment: CDR1 SGHNT and CDR2 YYREEE (reference sequence). The CDR3 is 14 residues long. The DNA for the CDR3 is TGTGCCAGCAGCCTAGGGGGTACAGGGGAAAAACTGTTTTTT. Amino acid sequence: CASSLGGTGEKLFF.

The chain recombines TRBV5-4 with TRBJ1-2, with D possibly matching TRBD1 (5 bases). The CDR3 loop spans 14 amino acids. Germline assignment: CDR1 SGHNT and CDR2 YYREEE (reference sequence). V was clipped by 3 bases and J by 7 bases, with 16 bases between them. The DNA for the CDR3 is TGTGCCAGCAGCTCTAGGGACCAGGCCACTGGCTACACCTTC. Amino acids: CASSSRDQATGYTF.

V usage is TRBV10-1 and J usage is TRBJ2-7; 11 positions agree with TRBD1. The CDR3 runs to 14 residues. The ends lost 8 bases at V and 4 bases at J; junction bases unmatched: 7. Germline CDR1 reads WNHNN; CDR2 reads SYGVQD (reference sequence). The CDR3 is CASRTGGSRYEQYF. In DNA, the CDR3 is TGCGCCAGCCGGACAGGGGGCTCGAGATACGAGCAGTACTTC.